The rows below give T cell receptor beta chains drawn from one sample of a study of T cells in localized non-small cell lung cancer. The assay was immunoSEQ multiplex PCR, and TCRdb's table has in-frame clones only and misses some. Of around 26,000 clones listed, approximately 90% are singletons. Sequences were derived from peripheral blood mononuclear cells, sampled before any cancer treatment. The source of these receptors is a woman aged 35 to 70 with stage III lung adenocarcinoma. Both conserved end residues are part of each CDR3. D genes are given only for firm matches. Size tells how often a clone was seen (once, few, many) or the class of an expanded clone, and some rows leave it out.

j_call v_call d_call clone_size cdr3_nt cdr3_aa
TRBJ2-2 TRBV14 - - TGTGCCAGCAGCGCCCTGGGGCCCGGGGAGCTGTTTTTT CASSALGPGELFF
TRBJ1-5 TRBV4-1 TRBD1 - TGCGCCAGCAGCTCCCGAGAACAGGGGAGGGGGACTAATCAGCCCCAGCATTTT CASSSREQGRGTNQPQHF
TRBJ1-3 TRBV15 - - TGTGCCACCAGCAGAGATCCGGGCCTTGCTGGAAACACCATATATTTT CATSRDPGLAGNTIYF
TRBJ1-2 TRBV6-6 - - TGTGCCAGCAGCCCAGGAGGCCAGGTTGGCTACACCTTC CASSPGGQVGYTF
TRBJ2-1 TRBV4-1 TRBD2 - TGCGCCAGCAGCCAAGAGCGGGAGACCTACAATGAGCAGTTCTTC CASSQERETYNEQFF
TRBJ2-4 TRBV6-1 TRBD2 - TGTGCCAGCAGTGCGCTAGCGGGGGAGGGCATTCAGTACTTC CASSALAGEGIQYF
TRBJ1-1 TRBV4-2 - - TGTGCCAGCAGCCAAGGGGAGCCTGGAGGGGGTCGGAACACTGAAGCTTTCTTT CASSQGEPGGGRNTEAFF
TRBJ1-1 TRBV27 - - TGTGCCAGCAGTTTGGGAATTTGGAACACTGAAGCTTTCTTT CASSLGIWNTEAFF
TRBJ2-1 TRBV14 TRBD1 few TGTGCCAGCAGCCCCCAGACAGGGAACAATGAGCAGTTCTTC CASSPQTGNNEQFF
TRBJ2-1 TRBV6-5 - - TGTGCCAGCAGTAGGACTACCGGGTCAGTCAATGAGCAGTTCTTC CASSRTTGSVNEQFF
TRBJ2-1 TRBV13 - - TGTGCCAGCAGCTTTGGAGGGCCTGGTGAGCAGTTCTTC CASSFGGPGEQFF
TRBJ1-1 TRBV2 - - TGTGCCAGCAGCGGGCCCGGGGGCACTGAAGCTTTCTTT CASSGPGGTEAFF
TRBJ2-2 TRBV18 - - TGTGCCAGCTCACGGAACGGGGGCAACACCGGGGAGCTGTTTTTT CASSRNGGNTGELFF
TRBJ2-5 TRBV15 TRBD2 - TGTGCCACCAGCAGAGGGGAGGGGGAGACCCAGTACTTC CATSRGEGETQYF
TRBJ1-1 TRBV5-8 - - TGTGCCAGCAGCAGGATCCGGGGCGCTGAAGCTTTCTTT CASSRIRGAEAFF
TRBJ2-1 TRBV11-2 TRBD2 - TGTGCCAGCAGCTTAGATCGTGTTAGCGGGAGGGATGAGCAGTTCTTC CASSLDRVSGRDEQFF
TRBJ1-2 TRBV9 TRBD1 - TGTGCCAACAGCGTTAGGGACAGGGACTTCGGCTACACCTTC CANSVRDRDFGYTF
TRBJ2-7 TRBV4-1 TRBD2 - TGCGCCAGCAGCCCGATGGGGCGGGAGCGGCACGAGCAGTACTTC CASSPMGRERHEQYF
TRBJ1-2 TRBV7-2 TRBD1 - TGTGCCAGCAGCTTAGACGGGACAGGGCGAATATATTATGGCTACACCTTC CASSLDGTGRIYYGYTF
TRBJ2-1 TRBV7-9 TRBD2 once TGTGCCAGCAGCTCCCCGGGACTAAATTCTGAGCAGTTCTTC CASSSPGLNSEQFF
TRBJ2-1 TRBV10-3 TRBD1 - TGTGCCATCAGTGATACGACAAGGACAGGCAATGAGCAGTTCTTC CAISDTTRTGNEQFF
TRBJ1-1 TRBV9 - - TGTGCCAGCAGCGTAGGGGCAGGAGTGAACACTGAAGCTTTCTTT CASSVGAGVNTEAFF
TRBJ1-5 TRBV19 - - TGTGCCAGTAACCCGGGACAAAACAATCAGCCCCAGCATTTT CASNPGQNNQPQHF
TRBJ1-1 TRBV4-1 - - TGCGCCAGCAGTCTGAGTGGGGGGAACACTGAAGCTTTCTTT CASSLSGGNTEAFF
TRBJ2-3 TRBV7-2 TRBD2 - TGTGCCAGCAGCCCACTGGGTAGCGGGGTTGGCACAGATACGCAGTATTTT CASSPLGSGVGTDTQYF
TRBJ1-2 TRBV12-5 TRBD1 - TGTGCTAGTGGTAGGCGGGACAGGGAAGTTTATGGCTACACCTTC CASGRRDREVYGYTF
TRBJ2-5 TRBV11-3 TRBD2 - TGTGCCAGCAGCCCCGCGGGGGGATCACAAGAGACCCAGTACTTC CASSPAGGSQETQYF
TRBJ2-5 TRBV7-9 - - TGTGCCAGCAGCTTACAGCGGGACCAAGAGACCCAGTACTTC CASSLQRDQETQYF